This entry lists 12 T cell receptor beta chains sequenced from one sample in a study of blood T cell repertoires in COVID-19. Measured with immunoSEQ multiplex PCR; TCRdb has only the in-frame clones, and not every one. The sample has about 49,000 clones, approximately 85% seen once. Sequencing input: peripheral blood. Receptors were obtained from a human donor in a cohort sampled during active COVID-19.

In this sample, this clone turned up a few times. The rearrangement links TRBV11-2 to TRBJ2-1, with 8 nucleotides matching TRBD2. The CDR3 loop spans 15 amino acids. After removal of 6 bases from V and 8 bases from J, the junction contained 12 bases not matched to a gene. The V gene's germline CDR1 is SGHAT and CDR2 FQNNGV. The DNA of the CDR3 is TGTGCCAGCAGGACCGGGACTAGAACCTGGTATGAGCAGTTCTTC. Its translation: CASRTGTRTWYEQFF.

This clone was recorded once. The chain employs TRBV6-6 and TRBJ1-2; weak D call: TRBD1 (5 bases). Germline CDR1 and CDR2: MNHNY and SVGAGI (reference sequence). V was trimmed by 4 bases and J by 3 bases, leaving 15 bases between them. There are 15 residues in the CDR3. The CDR3 DNA follows: TGTGCCAGCAGTTCCCAAGGGGCTAGGCACTATGGCTACACCTTC. Protein product: CASSSQGARHYGYTF.

The J gene is TRBJ1-1, the V gene TRBV29-1; D is unresolved. Germline V gives CDR1 SQVTM, CDR2 ANQGSEA. Trimming removed 4 bases from V and 1 base from J, with 7 bases in between. This CDR3 has 12 residues. In DNA form, the CDR3 reads TGCAGCGTTGCATACGGGAACACTGAAGCTTTCTTT. Protein sequence: CSVAYGNTEAFF. Combining the CDR3 with reference TRBV29-1 and TRBJ1-1 gives the whole variable domain SAVISQKPSRDICQRGTSLTIQCQVDSQVTMMFWYRQQPGQSLTLIATANQGSEATYESGFVIDKFPISRPNLTFSTLTVSNMSPEDSSIYLCSVAYGNTEAFFGQGTRLTVV.

The chain recombines TRBV30 with TRBJ2-6, with a weak D call TRBD2 (5 bases). Between the trimmed V and J ends, which lost 4 bases and 2 bases, there was a span of 21 bases. CDR1 and CDR2 (germline): GTSNPN, SVGIG (reference sequence). This CDR3 is 18 amino acids long. The CDR3 coding sequence is TGTGCCTGGATGAAAAAAGGACTTTCCGGGCCTGGGGCCAACGTCCTGACTTTC. Translation gives CAWMKKGLSGPGANVLTF.

The rearrangement uses TRBV12-3 or TRBV12-4 and TRBJ1-1, with no clear D. This CDR3 region has 12 residues. The V gene lost 6 bases and the J gene lost 3 bases, with 8 bases spanning the gap. The CDR3 here is CASSSLYTEAFF. The CDR3 DNA sequence: TGTGCCAGCAGCTCACTGTACACTGAAGCTTTCTTT.

This clone was counted only a few times. As DNA, the CDR3 is TGTGCCAGTAGTTACCCGGACAGCTTCTATGGCTACACCTTC. Protein sequence: CASSYPDSFYGYTF. The chain joins TRBV19 to TRBJ1-2; D perhaps matches TRBD1 (6 bases). The ends were cut back, 5 bases at V and 4 bases at J, with 14 bases in the middle. This CDR3 has 14 residues. From germline, CDR1 is LNHDA and CDR2 SQIVND (reference sequence).

The rearrangement joins TRBV30 to TRBJ1-3; D remains unclear. The V end was cut by 5 bases, the J end by 9 bases, with 17 bases between. The CDR3 extends over 13 amino acids. CDR1 and CDR2 (germline): GTSNPN, SVGIG (reference sequence). CDR3 sequence reads: CAWDKAGGSTIYF. CDR3 in DNA: TGTGCCTGGGACAAAGCGGGCGGGAGCACCATATATTTT.

The J gene is TRBJ2-1, the V gene TRBV5-6; 8 bases fit TRBD1. The junction had 7 bases not matched to a gene; V was cut back by 4 bases and J by 10 bases. The CDR3 has 13 amino acids. CDR1 is SGHDT, CDR2 YYEEEE, per germline. CDR3 region: CASSPGQGQEQFF. CDR3 nucleotides: TGTGCCAGCAGCCCCGGACAGGGACAAGAGCAGTTCTTC.

The rearrangement joins TRBV11-2 to TRBJ2-7; a possible D gene is TRBD1 (6 bases). CDR1 and CDR2 (germline): SGHAT, FQNNGV. The germline V and J ends were trimmed by 1 base and 1 base, with 14 bases remaining between them. The CDR3 extends over 16 amino acids. DNA of the CDR3: TGTGCCAGCAGCTTAGCCCCACAGGGAAGATCCTACGAGCAGTACTTC. Its protein product is CASSLAPQGRSYEQYF.

The chain has TRBV18 and TRBJ1-5; D may be TRBD1 (5 bases). This CDR3 region has 15 residues. Germline CDR1 and CDR2: KGHSH and LQKENI. The ends were cut back, 3 bases at V and 3 bases at J, with 12 bases in the middle. CDR3 sequence (DNA): TGTGCCAGCTCACCGGGGCAGGGTTACAATCAGCCCCAGCATTTT. It yields the protein CASSPGQGYNQPQHF.

The CDR3 DNA reads TGTGCCTGGGACACAGGGATTGAGACCCAGTACTTC. Translating gives CAWDTGIETQYF. The rearrangement uses TRBV30 and TRBJ2-5; D is perhaps TRBD1 (6 bases). This CDR3 contains 12 residues. With 5 bases removed from V and 5 bases from J, the gap between germline ends came to 12 bases. The germline gives CDR1 GTSNPN, CDR2 SVGIG (reference sequence).

CDR3 protein: CATSRGRGTEAFF. The CDR3 DNA reads as TGTGCCACCTCCAGGGGGCGCGGAACTGAAGCTTTCTTT. V is TRBV15 and J is TRBJ1-1; TRBD1 matches at 8 bases. After removal of 8 bases from V and 5 bases from J, the junction contained 7 bases not matched to a gene. The CDR3 has 13 residues. From germline, CDR1 is LNHNV and CDR2 YYDKDF (reference sequence).